The T cell receptor beta chain under discussion was sequenced for a study of cytomegalovirus exposure and HLA in healthy donors (dated by TCRdb to about 2017). Broadly, across the study: According to an earlier analysis of 587 of the donors, about 179 million T cells yielded some 120 million unique TCR beta sequences and more than 250 Gb of sequence data. An early release covering 550 to 700 HLA-typed donors comprised about 320 gigabases of sequencing data and around 80 million unique TCR sequences. Among the roughly 400 genotyped donors, approximately 76% belonged to the genetic ancestry cluster associated with self-reported Caucasian donors. The study aimed to test whether cataloging public T cell receptors could reveal signatures of past pathogen exposure. The T cell repertoires of roughly 660 subjects were profiled by immunosequencing and related to cytomegalovirus serostatus. Besides the first cohort of about 730 subjects, a separate validation cohort made up of 120 different subjects was used. To predict cytomegalovirus infection status, the study combined high-throughput TCR immunosequencing, statistical association of individual TCRs with disease status, and machine learning. In a later analysis, previously published TCR beta repertoires from fewer than 750 donors were re-analyzed and high-resolution HLA genotyping was added so that TCR occurrence patterns could be studied. The later analysis used no new phenotypic data to find candidate immune exposures, relying instead on TCR beta sequences and their occurrence across donors. To decide whether each TCR beta V gene segment behaved as functional or pseudogenic, an earlier analysis of some 600 of the donors relied on high-throughput TCR beta sequencing. Donor age, sex, ethnicity and CMV serostatus were collected together with the repertoire data. Genome-wide SNP genotypes for about three fifths of the roughly 670 donors were used in a later genetic analysis, which treated that subset as a discovery cohort. All discovery cohort repertoires had been generated on a single sequencing platform. HLA typing included class I and class II loci at four-digit resolution. The number of donors typed differed by locus, with roughly 620-640 for A, B, C, DRB1 and DQB1, roughly 520 for DQA1, about 610 for DPA1, and some 440 for DPB1. Four or five DR-DQ haplotypes were treated as single units for association and clustering because of strong linkage in the cohort. On average, around 240,000 unique TCR beta nucleotide sequences were sequenced per donor among about 400 genotyped donors of the cohort, with approximately 18% of those sequences being non-productive.

CDR1 and CDR2 are drawn from the germline V gene: SGDLS, YYNGEE. Trimming accounts for 3 bases at V and 6 bases at J, while the number of junction bases matched to no gene is 7. The CDR3, cysteine through phenylalanine, is 16 amino acids long. Kept here is only the CDR3 DNA, which spans 48 bases and is read in frame from base 1. This clone was observed a few times. What this receptor recognizes is not known. No base qualities exist here, and no much larger clone lies one base off it. Results and caveats for the whole study, not just this receptor: Compared with the approximately 700-donor mean, donors in an Asian-associated ancestry cluster had fewer N-insertions in productive TCRs, according to a later genetic analysis. Sequencing depth was assumed to be roughly uniform across donors in the presence/absence analyses, though that assumption may not hold. Some IMGT-functional V segments, including TRBV6-2 and TRBV6-3, could not be distinguished by the 87-base-pair reads and were therefore excluded. In a later analysis, most CMV-associated TCR beta chains were found to appear HLA-restricted, with HLA associations seemingly driven largely by CMV exposure. An earlier analysis of around 540 of the donors showed that most TCR beta V segments appeared in productive rearrangements either about 87% or about 30% of the time, which broadly matched IMGT annotations. In this cohort, only TCR beta chains were sequenced, and detectable features were limited by the absence of alpha or paired-chain data. According to a later analysis, parvovirus B19, influenza, CMV and Epstein-Barr virus appeared linked to several top co-occurrence clusters. It was suggested by the authors that the approach could potentially be generalized to other disease states and immunological phenotypes. The sequencing pipeline was judged likely to have produced a cluster of highly shared sequence variants as a technical artifact. A further reported finding was that TCR beta sequences accurately predicted the HLA-A and HLA-B alleles for most subjects in the first cohort. Three of the identified cytomegalovirus-associated TCR beta chains were confirmed in vitro to be specific for cytomegalovirus antigens. A total of about 180 TCR beta chains were listed by the study as associated with cytomegalovirus. A later genetic analysis associated a missense DCLRE1C variant with V-gene and J-gene trimming of TCR beta chains, and an independent cohort replicated the association. In a later analysis, HLA-associated TCR beta chains showed more clonal expansion and lower generation probabilities than non-associated chains that were equally common. Because HLA typing was unavailable for some donors at each locus, only the typed subset was used in association tests. A later analysis found that TCR association rates varied across HLA loci, with DRB1 alleles showing the most associated TCRs and HLA-C alleles the fewest. While some public TCRs were present in many individuals, most TCR sequences turned up only very rarely across donors. Cytomegalovirus status was reported to be diagnosed by the classifier with high specificity and sensitivity in both the original and validation cohorts. At a false discovery rate of 0.05, a later analysis linked 16,000 or so TCR beta sequences to specific HLA alleles. Strong co-occurrence of HLA alleles, especially DR and DQ, made assigning TCR associations to individual alleles difficult. About 17 rarely observed V segments, including chromosome 9 orphons, were excluded from the earlier analysis of several hundred of the donors because counts were too low. Immune exposure information for the cohort was limited to CMV serostatus. Linkage disequilibrium might explain the correlated functional status among segregating V segments, but an unknown experimental factor could not be excluded.

In total, roughly 670 healthy bone marrow donors made up the cohort. Cohort members were all nominally healthy when sampled, although unrecorded immune exposures were likely present. The donor was CMV seropositive and was included in the group of 289 seropositive cohort members. Every donor gave a peripheral blood sample, and the peripheral blood mononuclear cells from that sample were used for TCR beta sequencing. Genomic DNA extraction from the blood cell samples was performed with the Qiagen DNeasy Blood Extraction Kit. The library was produced with the immunoSEQ multiplex PCR assay. For the multiplex PCR, a mixture combining 60 forward primers for TCR Vbeta segments and 13 reverse primers for TCR Jbeta segments was used. Amplification of the CDR3 region of rearranged TCR beta genes was performed with a multiplex PCR assay on genomic DNA. The Illumina HiSeq System was used to sequence the amplified TCR beta libraries as 87-base-pair reads. Per the authors' processing: In a later analysis, tens of millions of unique TCR beta chains were counted across the approximately 620 repertoires, and roughly 9.9 million of these chains were shared by at least two donors. To remove PCR and sequencing errors, raw reads were error-corrected and collapsed into unique sequences using a nearest-neighbor algorithm that merged closely related sequences. CDR3 sequences were aligned to IMGT reference sequences to assign V, D and J gene segments. Each retained sequence needed at least a six-nucleotide match to both a V gene segment and a J gene segment. A rearrangement was called productive if the CDR3 had no stop codons and remained in frame with V and J, and every other rearrangement was called non-productive. CDR3 was defined by IMGT convention, running from the second conserved V-encoded cysteine to the conserved J-encoded phenylalanine. The earlier analysis of about 590 of the donors excluded sequences that lacked an unambiguous match to a single V gene segment. In an earlier analysis of approximately 590 of the donors, a V segment was called functional when productive rearrangements were above 56.7%, and segregating when the standard deviation between donors exceeded 5%. A statistical classification framework was developed to diagnose cytomegalovirus status using the catalog of TCR beta chain sequences. In a later analysis, TCR nucleotide sequences were compared against IMGT/GENE-DB human TR gene sequences so that V and J genes could be assigned. A later analysis assigned CDR3 sequences and most-parsimonious VDJ recombination scenarios with the TCRdist pipeline. In a later analysis, every TCR beta chain was defined by the combination of its CDR3 amino acid sequence and its V-gene family, and reads without a unique V-gene family were dropped. To address suspected cross-contamination and a sequencing artifact, a later analysis removed some 620 highly shared, low-generation-probability nucleotide sequences. In a later analysis, a clonal expansion index was calculated for each public chain from normalized within-repertoire ranks of inferred template counts. In a later analysis, generation probabilities were computed with a VDJ recombination model fitted to out-of-frame rearrangements, and the resulting probabilities were checked against IGoR. Hypergeometric tests were used in a later analysis to score TCR-TCR, TCR-HLA and TCR-CMV co-occurrence, with a repertoire-size bias correction applied to the TCR pairs. A later analysis estimated false discovery rates by permuting HLA or CMV assignments 20 times. In a later analysis, co-occurring TCRs were grouped using DBSCAN, with TCRdist sequence similarity added in when clustering inside HLA-allele-positive subsets. For co-occurrence clustering, repertoires with fewer than 30,000 or more than 120,000 public chains were excluded, along with 5 or 6 repertoires with anomalous nucleotide sharing. The immuneACCESS repertoire file appears here via TCRdb, limited to in-frame rearrangements. These files lack a portion of the clones; in checked studies, under half of the deficit traces to unresolved V genes, and the cause of the others is not known. That table is the source of V, J and clone size, and D and trimming were worked out from the DNA. The table for this sample lists around 150,000 clones; approximately 80% of them were counted only once. About 4.3% of the sample is taken by the ten largest.

Sequencing was done on a sample of PBMCs. This receptor was identified in a woman aged 40 to 55 in good health and CMV-seropositive. The chain couples TRBV9 to TRBJ2-3, and 13 junctional nucleotides match TRBD2. The CDR3 corresponds to CASSAPGTSGMDTQYF. The sequenced DNA is TGTGCCAGCAGCGCTCCCGGGACTAGCGGGATGGATACGCAGTATTTT.